The 29 T cell receptor beta chains below were found in one sample sequenced in a study of T cell changes during pregnancy in multiple sclerosis. Sequencing used immunoSEQ multiplex PCR; TCRdb keeps in-frame clones, though not all of them. The sample lists about 69,000 clones, 85% to 95% occurring once. This specimen was peripheral blood, taken in the third trimester of pregnancy. Receptors originate from a female donor in good health, enrolled as a control in a pregnancy study.

Only a few counts were recorded for this clone. The rearrangement links TRBV13 to TRBJ2-5; the match to TRBD2 covers 10 bases. The trim removed 4 bases at V and 4 bases at J, leaving 6 bases unmatched. Germline lookup yields CDR1 PRHDT and CDR2 FYEKMQ (reference sequence). There are 15 residues in the CDR3. The CDR3 bases are TGTGCCAGCAGCTCAGCGGGGGGGCTAGCAGAGACCCAGTACTTC. As protein: CASSSAGGLAETQYF.

This sequence joins TRBV7-2 and TRBJ2-7; the match to TRBD2 covers 7 bases. Germline V gene sequence: CDR1 SGHTA, CDR2 FQGNSA. The length of the CDR3 is 14 residues. V shed 6 bases and J 6 bases; nucleotides not matched to a gene: 11. CDR3: CASRVLAALGEQYF. In DNA, the CDR3 is TGTGCCAGCAGGGTTCTAGCGGCGCTCGGCGAGCAGTACTTC.

This clone appeared once. V is TRBV7-2 and J is TRBJ2-5, with 10 bases that match TRBD1. The CDR3 has 15 residues. Germline CDR1 and CDR2: SGHTA and FQGNSA. Losses at the gene ends were 6 bases for V and 4 bases for J; bases not matched to a gene: 8. The CDR3 DNA sequence: TGTGCCAGCAGTCCAGACAGGGGGCGCGGAGAGACCCAGTACTTC. Translated: CASSPDRGRGETQYF.

The chain couples TRBV5-1 to TRBJ2-1; 11 nucleotides match TRBD2. The ends lost 4 bases at V and 0 bases at J; junction bases unmatched: 9. The CDR3 is 18 amino acids. Germline CDR1 is SGHRS and CDR2 is YFSETQ. The CDR3 DNA follows: TGCGCCAGCAGCCCTCTAGCGGGGGGCCCCAGCTCCTACAATGAGCAGTTCTTC. Translated, it gives CASSPLAGGPSSYNEQFF.

V gene TRBV6-1 combines with J gene TRBJ1-2; D remains unclear. With 1 base removed from V and 7 bases from J, the gap between germline ends came to 7 bases. This CDR3 comprises 12 residues. Germline V gene lookup returns CDR1 MNHNS and CDR2 SASEGT. The CDR3 loop reads CASSEVVGGYTF. The CDR3 DNA sequence: TGTGCCAGCAGTGAAGTGGTCGGTGGCTACACCTTC.

The chain combines TRBV30 with TRBJ2-1, with 8 bases matching TRBD2. The CDR3 has 14 residues. Unmatched junction bases numbered 6, after V lost 2 bases and J lost 6 bases. Germline V gene data show CDR1 as GTSNPN and CDR2 as SVGIG (reference sequence). The DNA for the CDR3 is TGTGCCTGGAGTTTCGGGAGGGCCGCCAATGAGCAGTTCTTC. Encoded protein: CAWSFGRAANEQFF.

The chain links TRBV5-1 to TRBJ2-3; D might be TRBD2 (6 bases). Germline CDR1 is SGHRS and CDR2 is YFSETQ. Trimming took off 0 bases at V and 3 bases at J, with 8 bases between the two ends. CDR3 size: 14 residues. CDR3 in DNA: TGCGCCAGCAGCTTGGCAGGGAGGACAGATACGCAGTATTTT. Protein product: CASSLAGRTDTQYF.

V is TRBV28 and J is TRBJ2-4, with TRBD1 matching over 8 bases. CDR3 size: 13 residues. The germline CDR1 and CDR2 sequences are MDHEN and SYDVKM. Trimming at V came to 6 bases and at J to 9 bases, leaving 7 bases not matched to a gene. Written as DNA, the CDR3 is TGTGCCAGCAGCTCGACAGGGGATGGCATTCAGTACTTC. Amino acids: CASSSTGDGIQYF.

The rearrangement uses TRBV28 and TRBJ2-6; tentatively, D is TRBD1 (6 bases). Germline loops: CDR1 MDHEN, CDR2 SYDVKM. Trimming took 6 bases from V and 2 from J, leaving 14 bases between them. The CDR3 has 16 amino acids. CDR3 in DNA: TGTGCCAGCAGCTCGGACAGCACGACTGGGGCCAACGTCCTGACTTTC. Its protein is CASSSDSTTGANVLTF.

The rearrangement joins TRBV28 to TRBJ1-1, with a possible D match to TRBD1 (5 bases). CDR1 is MDHEN, CDR2 SYDVKM, per germline. Deletions cut 5 bases from V and 4 bases from J, with 17 bases between. The CDR3 has 15 residues. CDR3 coding DNA: TGTGCCAGCAGTCACAGGACGGGAGCGGGCACTGAAGCTTTCTTT. It specifies CASSHRTGAGTEAFF.

The chain combines TRBV7-3 with TRBJ1-2; D is unresolved. The CDR3 contains 20 residues. The germline CDR1 and CDR2 sequences are SGHTA and FQGTGA. The V end lost 2 bases, the J end lost 8 bases, and 33 bases lay between the germline ends. CDR3 sequence reads: CASSLLPPGAGKAVSSGYTF. CDR3 in DNA: TGTGCCAGCAGCTTATTGCCCCCGGGTGCCGGGAAAGCAGTGTCGTCGGGCTACACCTTC.

The J gene is TRBJ2-3, the V gene TRBV19; 14 bases align to TRBD2. This CDR3 contains 17 residues. V trimming: 7 bases; J trimming: 7 bases; junction bases outside the gene matches: 13. Per germline, CDR1 LNHDA and CDR2 SQIVND (reference sequence). The DNA for the CDR3 is TGTGCCAGTAAACATGGACTAGCGGGAGGCGACACGTATACGCAGTATTTT. Amino acids: CASKHGLAGGDTYTQYF.

This chain links TRBV4-3 with TRBJ2-1; TRBD1 might be the D (5 bases). Per germline, CDR1 LGHNA and CDR2 YSLEER. V lost 1 base and J 6 bases, leaving 13 bases between the germline ends. The CDR3 is 15 amino acids. The CDR3 bases are TGCGCCAGCAGCCAAGGGGTCGGGCAGGGCAATGAGCAGTTCTTC. This encodes CASSQGVGQGNEQFF.

This clone is a singleton in its sample. The chain has TRBV14 and TRBJ2-2; D possibly corresponds to TRBD2 (5 bases). This CDR3 is built from 14 residues. CDR1 and CDR2 (germline): SGHDN, FVKESK. Trimming pared 8 bases from V and 1 base from J, leaving 11 bases between. CDR3 DNA sequence: TGTGCCAGCGTCGGCGGGTTGAACACCGGGGAGCTGTTTTTT. Amino acids: CASVGGLNTGELFF.

Here the CDR3 DNA reads TGTGCCAGCAGCGAGTACAGGGGAAAAGAGACCCAGTACTTC. Translating gives CASSEYRGKETQYF. The chain couples TRBV9 to TRBJ2-5; 7 nucleotides agree with TRBD1. The CDR3 has 14 amino acids. The V and J ends lost 3 bases and 3 bases, in that order; junction bases with no gene match: 5. Germline loops: CDR1 SGDLS, CDR2 YYNGEE.

The genes are TRBV7-2 and TRBJ2-1; 14 positions match TRBD2. CDR3 length: 19 residues. Germline V gives CDR1 SGHTA, CDR2 FQGNSA. Trimming cost V 2 bases and J 0 bases; bases outside gene matches: 6. This CDR3 reads CASSLSGLAGVPSYNEQFF. DNA for the CDR3: TGTGCCAGCAGCTTATCGGGACTAGCGGGGGTCCCCTCCTACAATGAGCAGTTCTTC. The full variable domain, completed using reference TRBV7-2 and TRBJ2-1, is GAGVSQSPSNKVTEKGKDVELRCDPISGHTALYWYRQSLGQGLEFLIYFQGNSAPDKSGLPSDRFSAERTGGSVSTLTIQRTQQEDSAVYLCASSLSGLAGVPSYNEQFFGPGTRLTVL.

The CDR3 DNA is TGTGCCAGGGACAGAACCTACGAGCAGTACTTC. This sequence encodes CARDRTYEQYF. The chain has TRBV7-9 and TRBJ2-7; TRBD1 might be the D (6 bases). CDR1 is SEHNR, CDR2 FQNEAQ, per germline (reference sequence). Deletions cut 9 bases from V and 2 bases from J, with 8 bases between. The CDR3 runs 11 residues.

V and J are TRBV11-2 and TRBJ2-7, with D perhaps matching TRBD2 (5 bases). The germline V gene has CDR1 SGHAT and CDR2 FQNNGV. This CDR3 has 14 amino acids. V gave up 4 bases and J gave up 2 bases, with 12 bases separating them. The CDR3 loop is CASSWTEGTYEQYF. The CDR3 DNA follows: TGTGCCAGCAGCTGGACCGAGGGAACCTACGAGCAGTACTTC. Full variable domain (remainder filled in from reference TRBV11-2 and TRBJ2-7): EAGVAQSPRYKIIEKRQSVAFWCNPISGHATLYWYQQILGQGPKLLIQFQNNGVVDDSQLPKDRFSAERLKGVDSTLKIQPAKLEDSAVYLCASSWTEGTYEQYFGPGTRLTVT.

This clone was seen once. The CDR3 DNA sequence: TGTGCCAGCAGCCGCTCGGGACTAGCGGGGGACACAGATACGCAGTATTTT. Its translation is CASSRSGLAGDTDTQYF. This chain connects TRBV9 to TRBJ2-3; 14 nucleotides align to TRBD2. This CDR3 is 17 amino acids long. In germline, CDR1 is SGDLS, CDR2 YYNGEE. The trim removed 4 bases at V and 2 bases at J, leaving 6 bases unmatched.

The chain employs TRBV5-1 and TRBJ2-3; TRBD2 matches at 9 bases. This CDR3 comprises 12 residues. In germline, CDR1 is SGHRS, CDR2 YFSETQ. V lost 6 bases and J lost 5; bases outside the gene matches: 1. The CDR3 sequence is CASMRGGDTQYF. DNA of the CDR3: TGCGCCAGCATGCGGGGGGGAGATACGCAGTATTTT.

On this clone: Mismatch with germline at one junction end may stem from a read error. The chain links TRBV28 to TRBJ2-5; D may be TRBD1 (6 bases). CDR3 size: 14 residues. Per germline, CDR1 MDHEN and CDR2 SYDVKM. CDR3 sequence (DNA): TGTGCCAGCAGCCCCATGCCGACGGGACACTCGATAAACTTC. Protein product: CASSPMPTGHSINF.

The V gene is TRBV6-4, the J gene TRBJ2-1; D is perhaps TRBD2 (7 bases). The CDR3 runs 14 residues. The germline CDR1 and CDR2 sequences are MRHNA and SNTAGT. V was shortened by 5 bases and J by 5 bases, with 13 bases between the two germline ends. The CDR3 DNA reads TGTGCCAGCAGTAGCGGGGACAATAACAATGAGCAGTTCTTC. Its translation is CASSSGDNNNEQFF.

V is TRBV28 and J is TRBJ2-2, with D possibly TRBD1 on 6 matching bases. Germline loops: CDR1 MDHEN, CDR2 SYDVKM. This CDR3 comprises 19 residues. The V end was cut by 4 bases, the J end by 7 bases, with 28 bases between. The chain's CDR3 is CASSSSLIRGAWMVGELFF. In nucleotides, the CDR3 is TGTGCCAGCAGTTCCTCCCTCATCAGGGGCGCTTGGATGGTCGGGGAGCTGTTTTTT.

This chain links TRBV19 with TRBJ2-3; 8 positions agree with TRBD1. The germline gives CDR1 LNHDA, CDR2 SQIVND (reference sequence). The CDR3 covers 13 residues. Losses at the gene ends were 8 bases for V and 5 bases for J; bases not matched to a gene: 6. The CDR3 region has the DNA TGTGCCAGTGAGGACAGGGCGGGAGATACGCAGTATTTT. Translating it yields CASEDRAGDTQYF.

J is TRBJ2-2 and V is TRBV27; D unresolved. The CDR3 is 13 residues long. V was clipped by 3 bases and J by 3 bases, with 5 bases between them. Germline V gene lookup returns CDR1 MNHEY and CDR2 SMNVEV (reference sequence). The CDR3 bases are TGTGCCAGCAGTTTCCCTCACACCGGGGAGCTGTTTTTT. The encoded protein is CASSFPHTGELFF.

The V call is TRBV7-2, the J call TRBJ1-5; D is perhaps TRBD1 (5 bases). V was cut by 5 bases and J by 0 bases, with 11 bases left in between. Germline-derived CDR1 and CDR2 are SGHTA and FQGNSA. The CDR3 is 15 residues long. The CDR3 spells CASSRSGHSNQPQHF. CDR3 DNA: TGTGCCAGCAGCCGTTCAGGGCATAGCAATCAGCCCCAGCATTTT.

The CDR3, as DNA: TGTGCCAGTAACCAACTCAACGATGAAAAACTGTTTTTT. This codes for CASNQLNDEKLFF. The genes are TRBV19 and TRBJ1-4; D remains ambiguous. The CDR3 is 13 residues long. V lost 7 bases, J lost 6 bases, and 12 bases lay in between. CDR1 and CDR2 (germline): LNHDA, SQIVND (reference sequence).

The rearrangement links TRBV5-1 to TRBJ1-4; perhaps TRBD1 as D (6 bases). Trimming pared 1 base from V and 7 bases from J, leaving 14 bases between. CDR1 is SGHRS, CDR2 YFSETQ, per germline. CDR3 length: 15 residues. The CDR3 sequence is CASSLRGGGSEKLFF. The CDR3 DNA sequence: TGCGCCAGCAGCTTGAGGGGGGGCGGATCTGAAAAACTGTTTTTT.

The chain links TRBV30 to TRBJ2-5, with TRBD2 as a possible D gene (5 bases). Germline CDR1 is GTSNPN and CDR2 is SVGIG (reference sequence). Deletions cut 0 bases from V and 5 bases from J, with 13 bases between. This CDR3 is built from 14 residues. The CDR3 bases are TGTGCCTGGAGTGTACAACTAGAGTTGGAGACCCAGTACTTC. Protein: CAWSVQLELETQYF.